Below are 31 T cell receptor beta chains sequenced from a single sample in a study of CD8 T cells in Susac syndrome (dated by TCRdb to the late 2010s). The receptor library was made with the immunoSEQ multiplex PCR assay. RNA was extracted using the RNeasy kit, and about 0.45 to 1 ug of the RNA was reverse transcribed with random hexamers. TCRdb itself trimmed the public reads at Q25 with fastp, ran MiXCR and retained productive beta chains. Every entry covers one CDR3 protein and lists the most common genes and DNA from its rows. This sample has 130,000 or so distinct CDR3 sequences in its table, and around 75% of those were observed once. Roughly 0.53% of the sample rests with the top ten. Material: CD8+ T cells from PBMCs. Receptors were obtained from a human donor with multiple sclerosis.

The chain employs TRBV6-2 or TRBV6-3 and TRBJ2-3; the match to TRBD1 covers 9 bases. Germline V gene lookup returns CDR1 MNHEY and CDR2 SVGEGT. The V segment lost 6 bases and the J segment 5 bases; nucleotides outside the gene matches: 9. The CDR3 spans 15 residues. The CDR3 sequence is CASRSRDREGDTQYF. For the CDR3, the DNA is TGTGCCAGCAGAAGCCGGGACAGGGAGGGAGATACGCAGTATTTT.

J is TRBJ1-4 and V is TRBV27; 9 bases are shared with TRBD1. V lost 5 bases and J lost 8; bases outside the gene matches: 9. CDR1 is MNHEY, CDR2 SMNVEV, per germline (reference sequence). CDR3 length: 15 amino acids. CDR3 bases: TGTGCCAGCAGTCGCGGCGCCGGGACAGGGGAAAAACTGTTTTTT. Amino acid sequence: CASSRGAGTGEKLFF.

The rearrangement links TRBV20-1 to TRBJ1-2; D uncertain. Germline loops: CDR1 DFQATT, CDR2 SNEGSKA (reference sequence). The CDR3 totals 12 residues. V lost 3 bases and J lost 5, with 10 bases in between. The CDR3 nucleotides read TGCAGTGCTAGTATCGGGATTTATGGCTACACCTTC. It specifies CSASIGIYGYTF.

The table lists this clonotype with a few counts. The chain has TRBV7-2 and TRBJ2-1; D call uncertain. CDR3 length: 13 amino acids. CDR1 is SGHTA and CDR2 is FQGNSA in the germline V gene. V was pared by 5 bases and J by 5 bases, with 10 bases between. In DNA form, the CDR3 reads TGTGCCAGCAGCGAGACTCGAGACAATGAGCAGTTCTTC. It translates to CASSETRDNEQFF.

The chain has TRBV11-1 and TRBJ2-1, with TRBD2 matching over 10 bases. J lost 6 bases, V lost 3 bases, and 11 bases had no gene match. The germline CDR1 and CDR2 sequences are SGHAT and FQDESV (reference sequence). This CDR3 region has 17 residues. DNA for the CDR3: TGTGCCAGCAGCTTTGCTCGGGCTAGCGGGAGCCTCAATGAGCAGTTCTTC. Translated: CASSFARASGSLNEQFF.

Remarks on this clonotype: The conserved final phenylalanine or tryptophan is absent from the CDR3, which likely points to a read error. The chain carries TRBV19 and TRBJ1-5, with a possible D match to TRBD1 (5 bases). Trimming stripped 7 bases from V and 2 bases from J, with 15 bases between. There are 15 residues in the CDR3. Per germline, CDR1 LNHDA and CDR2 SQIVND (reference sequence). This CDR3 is CASTLGGRGNQPQHL. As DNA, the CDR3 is TGTGCCAGTACCCTGGGGGGAAGGGGCAATCAGCCCCAGCATCTT.

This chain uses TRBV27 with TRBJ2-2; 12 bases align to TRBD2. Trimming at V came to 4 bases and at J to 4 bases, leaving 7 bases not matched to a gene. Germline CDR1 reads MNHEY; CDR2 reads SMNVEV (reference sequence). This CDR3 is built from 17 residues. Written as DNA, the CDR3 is TGTGCCAGCAGTTCAACCGGGACTAGCGGGCTCACCGGGGAGCTGTTTTTT. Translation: CASSSTGTSGLTGELFF.

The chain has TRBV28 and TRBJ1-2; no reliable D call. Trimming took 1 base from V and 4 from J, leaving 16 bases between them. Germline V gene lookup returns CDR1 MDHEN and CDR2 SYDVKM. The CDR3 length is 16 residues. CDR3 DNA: TGTGCCAGCAGTTTATCCGGGCCGTACACTCCCTATGGCTACACCTTC. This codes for CASSLSGPYTPYGYTF.

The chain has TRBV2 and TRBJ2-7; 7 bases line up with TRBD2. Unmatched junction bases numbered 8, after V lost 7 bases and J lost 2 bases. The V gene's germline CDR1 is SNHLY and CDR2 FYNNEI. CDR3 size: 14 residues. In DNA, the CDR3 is TGTGCCAGCAAGGACGGGGGGAGGGCCTACGAGCAGTACTTC. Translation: CASKDGGRAYEQYF.

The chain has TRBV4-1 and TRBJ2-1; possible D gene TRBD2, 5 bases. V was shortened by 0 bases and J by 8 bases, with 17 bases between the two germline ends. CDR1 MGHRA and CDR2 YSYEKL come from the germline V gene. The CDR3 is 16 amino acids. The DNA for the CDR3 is TGCGCCAGCAGCCAAGAGGCGGGCCGGGCAGGCCATGAGCAGTTCTTC. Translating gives CASSQEAGRAGHEQFF.

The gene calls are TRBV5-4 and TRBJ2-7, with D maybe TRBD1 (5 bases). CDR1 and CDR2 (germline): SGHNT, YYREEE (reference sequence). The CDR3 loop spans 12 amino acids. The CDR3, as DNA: TGTGCAACCCAGGGCAGTGGCTACGAGCAGTACTTC. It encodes CATQGSGYEQYF.

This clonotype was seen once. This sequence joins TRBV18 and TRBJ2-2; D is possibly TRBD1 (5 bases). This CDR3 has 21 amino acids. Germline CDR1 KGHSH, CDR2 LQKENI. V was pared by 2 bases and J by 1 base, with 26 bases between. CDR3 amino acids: CASSPYMSREYELLNTGELFF. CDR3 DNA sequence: TGTGCCAGCTCACCATACATGTCCAGGGAATATGAACTTTTGAACACCGGGGAGCTGTTTTTT.

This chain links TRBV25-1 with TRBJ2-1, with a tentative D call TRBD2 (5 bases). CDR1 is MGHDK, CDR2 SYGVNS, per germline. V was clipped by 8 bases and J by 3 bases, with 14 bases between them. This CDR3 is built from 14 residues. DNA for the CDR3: TGTGCCAGCGCGGAGGCGAGGGACTACAATGAGCAGTTCTTC. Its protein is CASAEARDYNEQFF. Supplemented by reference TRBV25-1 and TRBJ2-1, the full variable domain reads EADIYQTPRYLVIGTGKKITLECSQTMGHDKMYWYQQDPGMELHLIHYSYGVNSTEKGDLSSESTVSRIRTEHFPLTLESARPSHTSQYLCASAEARDYNEQFFGPGTRLTVL.

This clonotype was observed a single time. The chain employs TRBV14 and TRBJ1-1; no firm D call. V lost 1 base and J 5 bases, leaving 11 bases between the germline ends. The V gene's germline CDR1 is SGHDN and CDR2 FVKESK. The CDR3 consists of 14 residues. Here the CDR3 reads CASSQGITPTEAFF. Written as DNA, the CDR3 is TGTGCCAGCAGCCAAGGTATAACCCCGACTGAAGCTTTCTTT.

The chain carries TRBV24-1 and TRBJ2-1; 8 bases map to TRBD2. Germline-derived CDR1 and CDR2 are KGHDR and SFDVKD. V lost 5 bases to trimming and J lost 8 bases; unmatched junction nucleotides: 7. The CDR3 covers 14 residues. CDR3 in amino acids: CATSARGTSDEQFF. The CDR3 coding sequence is TGTGCCACCAGTGCTAGAGGGACTAGTGATGAGCAGTTCTTC.

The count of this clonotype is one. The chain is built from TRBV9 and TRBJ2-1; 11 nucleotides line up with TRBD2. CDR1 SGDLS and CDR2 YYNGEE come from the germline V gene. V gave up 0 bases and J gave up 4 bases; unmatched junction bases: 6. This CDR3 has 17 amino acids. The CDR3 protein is CASSVEGLAGGYNEQFF. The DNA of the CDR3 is TGTGCCAGCAGCGTAGAGGGCCTAGCGGGGGGATACAATGAGCAGTTCTTC.

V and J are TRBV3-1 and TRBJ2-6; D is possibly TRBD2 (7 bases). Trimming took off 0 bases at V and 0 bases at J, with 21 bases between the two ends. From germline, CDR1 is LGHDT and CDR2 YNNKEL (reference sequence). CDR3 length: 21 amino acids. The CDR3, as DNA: TGTGCCAGCAGCCAAGAGAGTCCCGGAGGGCGGGGGCCCTCTGGGGCCAACGTCCTGACTTTC. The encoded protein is CASSQESPGGRGPSGANVLTF.

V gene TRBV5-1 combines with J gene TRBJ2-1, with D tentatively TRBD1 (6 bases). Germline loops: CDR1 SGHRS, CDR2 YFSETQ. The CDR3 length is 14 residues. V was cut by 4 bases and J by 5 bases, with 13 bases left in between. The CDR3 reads CASSPWTDDNEQFF. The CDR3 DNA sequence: TGCGCCAGCAGCCCGTGGACAGACGACAATGAGCAGTTCTTC. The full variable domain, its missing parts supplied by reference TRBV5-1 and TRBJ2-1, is KAGVTQTPRYLIKTRGQQVTLSCSPISGHRSVSWYQQTPGQGLQFLFEYFSETQRNKGNFPGRFSGRQFSNSRSEMNVSTLELGDSALYLCASSPWTDDNEQFFGPGTRLTVL.

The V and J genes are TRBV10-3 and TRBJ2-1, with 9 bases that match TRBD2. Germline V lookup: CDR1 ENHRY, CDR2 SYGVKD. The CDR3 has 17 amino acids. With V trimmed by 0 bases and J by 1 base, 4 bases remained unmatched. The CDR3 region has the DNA TGTGCCATCAGTGAGTCGCTAGCGGGACAGTCCTACAATGAGCAGTTCTTC. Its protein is CAISESLAGQSYNEQFF.

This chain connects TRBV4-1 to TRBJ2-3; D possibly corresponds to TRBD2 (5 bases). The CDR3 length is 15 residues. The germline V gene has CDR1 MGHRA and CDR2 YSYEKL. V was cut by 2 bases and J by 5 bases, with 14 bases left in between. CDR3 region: CASSQSRSSGDTQYF. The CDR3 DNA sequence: TGCGCCAGCAGCCAATCTAGGTCGAGCGGAGATACGCAGTATTTT.

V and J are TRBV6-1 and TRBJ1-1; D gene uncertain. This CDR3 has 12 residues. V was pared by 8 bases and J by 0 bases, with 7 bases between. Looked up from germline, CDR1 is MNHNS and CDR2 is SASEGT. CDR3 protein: CASATMNTEAFF. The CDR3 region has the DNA TGTGCCAGCGCGACGATGAACACTGAAGCTTTCTTT.

The DNA of the CDR3 is TGCAGCGTTGAGGCTCATGGGGACAGCTATGGCTACACCTTC. It translates to CSVEAHGDSYGYTF. The V and J genes are TRBV29-1 and TRBJ1-2; 7 bases align to TRBD1. CDR1 SQVTM and CDR2 ANQGSEA come from the germline V gene. This CDR3 comprises 14 residues. Trimming removed 3 bases from V and 4 bases from J; junction bases left unmatched: 8.

The CDR3, as DNA: TGTGCCAGCAGCCGTGCGGGACTAGCGGGAGTTGAGCAGTTCTTC. Encoded protein: CASSRAGLAGVEQFF. The chain employs TRBV12-3 or TRBV12-4 and TRBJ2-1, with TRBD2 matching over 14 bases. The V and J ends lost 6 bases and 9 bases, in that order; junction bases with no gene match: 7. This CDR3 is built from 15 residues.

CDR3 bases: TGTGCCATCGGAACCCCGACAGGGATCGGCTCACCCCTCCACTTT. It translates to CAIGTPTGIGSPLHF. The V gene is TRBV10-3, the J gene TRBJ1-6, with 7 bases fitting TRBD1. CDR3 length: 15 amino acids. Germline V gene lookup returns CDR1 ENHRY and CDR2 SYGVKD. V lost 8 bases and J lost 10; bases outside the gene matches: 14.

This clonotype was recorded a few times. As DNA, the CDR3 is TGTGCCAGCAGCCCCCAAGGGTACAATGAGCAGTTCTTC. Translated, it gives CASSPQGYNEQFF. The chain links TRBV7-9 to TRBJ2-1; D remains unclear. The CDR3 contains 13 residues. V lost 5 bases, J lost 4 bases, and 9 bases lay in between. CDR1 and CDR2 from the germline V gene are SEHNR and FQNEAQ (reference sequence).

The DNA for the CDR3 is TGTGCCAGCTCACCACTGGAGAGCTCCTACGAGCAGTACGTC. Translated, it gives CASSPLESSYEQYV. The rearrangement links TRBV18 to TRBJ2-7, with D unresolved. The CDR3 has 14 residues. V was trimmed by 1 base and J by 0 bases, leaving 7 bases between them. Germline CDR1 is KGHSH and CDR2 is LQKENI.

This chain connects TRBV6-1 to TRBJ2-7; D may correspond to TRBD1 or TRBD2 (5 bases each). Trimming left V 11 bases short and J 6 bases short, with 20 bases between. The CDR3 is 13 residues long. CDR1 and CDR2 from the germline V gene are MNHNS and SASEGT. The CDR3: CAADSNSGSEQYF. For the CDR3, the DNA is TGTGCCGCGGACTCCAATTCAGGGAGCGAGCAGTACTTC.

The CDR3 region has the DNA TGTGCCAGTAGTATAGTTGCGGGAGGCAGGGAGCTGTTTTTT. Encoded protein: CASSIVAGGRELFF. This chain links TRBV19 with TRBJ2-2, with 8 bases lining up with TRBD2. The CDR3 totals 14 residues. Germline V gives CDR1 LNHDA, CDR2 SQIVND (reference sequence). The junction had 4 bases not matched to a gene; V was cut back by 1 base and J by 9 bases. Drawing the rest from reference TRBV19 and TRBJ2-2, the complete variable domain is DGGITQSPKYLFRKEGQNVTLSCEQNLNHDAMYWYRQDPGQGLRLIYYSQIVNDFQKGDIAEGYSVSREKKESFPLTVTSAQKNPTAFYLCASSIVAGGRELFFGEGSRLTVL.

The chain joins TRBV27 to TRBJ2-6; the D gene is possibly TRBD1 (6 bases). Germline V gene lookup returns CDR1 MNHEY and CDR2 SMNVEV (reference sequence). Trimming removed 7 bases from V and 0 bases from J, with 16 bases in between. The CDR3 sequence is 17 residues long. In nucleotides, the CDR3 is TGTGCCAGCATGATACAGGGTTACCCCTCTGGGGCCAACGTCCTGACTTTC. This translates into CASMIQGYPSGANVLTF.

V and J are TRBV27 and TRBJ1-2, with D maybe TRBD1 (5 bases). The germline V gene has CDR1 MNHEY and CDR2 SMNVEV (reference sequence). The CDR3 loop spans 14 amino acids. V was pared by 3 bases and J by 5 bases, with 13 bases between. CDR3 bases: TGTGCCAGCAGTTTTTCGTCAGGGTCTTATGGCTACACCTTC. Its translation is CASSFSSGSYGYTF.

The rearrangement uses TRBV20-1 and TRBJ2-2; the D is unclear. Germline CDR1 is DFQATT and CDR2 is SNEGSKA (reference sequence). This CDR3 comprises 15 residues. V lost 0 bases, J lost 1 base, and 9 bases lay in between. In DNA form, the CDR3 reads TGCAGTGCTAGAGAAGGGCGAGGGAACACCGGGGAGCTGTTTTTT. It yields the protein CSAREGRGNTGELFF.